A single T cell receptor beta chain is shown here with its context. TCRdb recomputed calls from the RT-PCR reads with MiXCR, one row per CDR3 protein. The top ten clones hold roughly 3.9% of a sample with hundreds of thousands of distinct CDR3 sequences, approximately 15% of them seen once. Trimming pared 5 bases from V and 3 bases from J, leaving 14 bases between. Germline CDR1 and CDR2: SGHTA and FQGNSA. The CDR3 sequence is 15 residues long. This chain uses TRBV7-2 with TRBJ1-5; perhaps TRBD1 as D (5 bases). The TCR originated in a female donor in good health, serving as a healthy control. Sequencing input: memory CD4+ T cells from blood. This chain's CDR3 is CASSTSQVTNQPQHF. Here the CDR3 DNA reads TGTGCCAGCAGCACATCACAGGTAACCAATCAGCCCCAGCATTTT.